The 5 T cell receptor beta chains below come from one sample, sequenced in a study of blood T cell repertoires in COVID-19. Generated by immunoSEQ multiplex PCR, the TCRdb table keeps only in-frame clones and is missing some. The sample holds around 260,000 clones, roughly nine tenths seen once. Sequencing was carried out using peripheral blood. The receptors were sampled from a man aged 18 to 29 with active or convalescent COVID-19.

V and J are TRBV12-3 or TRBV12-4 and TRBJ2-1; D is perhaps TRBD2 (5 bases). CDR3 length: 13 amino acids. The germline V and J ends were trimmed by 1 base and 5 bases, with 6 bases remaining between them. This chain's CDR3 is CASSLDGDNEQFF. In DNA, the CDR3 is TGTGCCAGCAGTTTAGACGGGGACAATGAGCAGTTCTTC.

The rearrangement joins TRBV5-8 to TRBJ1-1; D not certain. V was cut by 2 bases and J by 4 bases, with 6 bases left in between. The CDR3 consists of 12 residues. Germline V gives CDR1 SGHTS, CDR2 YDEGEE. As DNA, the CDR3 is TGTGCCAGCAGCTTTCGGGGCACTGAAGCTTTCTTT. It specifies CASSFRGTEAFF. The full variable domain, completed using reference TRBV5-8 and TRBJ1-1, is EAGVTQSPTHLIKTRGQQATLRCSPISGHTSVYWYQQALGLGLQFLLWYDEGEERNRGNFPPRFSGRQFPNYSSELNVNALELEDSALYLCASSFRGTEAFFGQGTRLTVV.

V usage is TRBV6-5 and J usage is TRBJ2-5; TRBD1 is a possible D gene (5 bases). The CDR3 totals 14 residues. Deletions cut 6 bases from V and 5 bases from J, with 16 bases between. Germline CDR1 is MNHEY and CDR2 is SVGAGI. The CDR3 region has the DNA TGTGCCAGCAGGGGGCGGTCTCCAGGGGAGACCCAGTACTTC. It is translated as CASRGRSPGETQYF.

V is TRBV11-2 and J is TRBJ2-7; D not resolved. The length of the CDR3 is 15 residues. Germline V gives CDR1 SGHAT, CDR2 FQNNGV. V lost 3 bases to trimming and J lost 1 base, with 13 bases between them. The CDR3 sequence: CASSFEEPRSYEQYF. In DNA, the CDR3 is TGTGCCAGCAGCTTTGAGGAACCGCGGTCCTACGAGCAGTACTTC.

V is TRBV5-5 and J is TRBJ1-1; TRBD1 is a possible D gene (6 bases). CDR1 and CDR2 (germline): SGHKS, YYEKEE (reference sequence). CDR3 length: 12 residues. The germline V and J ends were trimmed by 4 bases and 5 bases, with 9 bases remaining between them. Here the CDR3 reads CASSVTGTEAFF. Here the CDR3 DNA reads TGTGCCAGCAGCGTTACAGGGACTGAAGCTTTCTTT. Looking up the rest from reference TRBV5-5 and TRBJ1-1 gives the full variable domain: DAGVTQSPTHLIKTRGQQVTLRCSPISGHKSVSWYQQVLGQGPQFIFQYYEKEERGRGNFPDRFSARQFPNYSSELNVNALLLGDSALYLCASSVTGTEAFFGQGTRLTVV.